This TCR beta chain was identified in a study of blood T cell repertoires in COVID-19. Overall study: Spain, Italy and the United States supplied samples that represented acute and convalescent COVID-19.

The CDR3 is made up of 14 amino acids. The germline V gene has CDR1 MNHEY and CDR2 SVGEGT. The trim removed 4 bases at V and 9 bases at J, leaving 6 bases unmatched. In the source study's methods: Estimates of nucleated cell counts were drawn from the amplification of reference gene primers. Sequencing was performed with immunoSEQ multiplex PCR; in TCRdb, only in-frame clones are kept and a portion is missing. D and trimming come from the DNA, and the V and J calls and clone size come from that table. This table has 200,000 to 250,000 clones, 70% to 90% appearing once. The receptor's source is a man aged 18 to 30 with active or convalescent COVID-19. This chain connects TRBV6-2 or TRBV6-3 to TRBJ2-4; 10 bases line up with TRBD1. Material: peripheral blood. The CDR3 sequence is CASSSTGGRSIQYF. The CDR3 nucleotides read TGTGCCAGCAGTTCGACAGGGGGCAGGAGCATTCAGTACTTC.